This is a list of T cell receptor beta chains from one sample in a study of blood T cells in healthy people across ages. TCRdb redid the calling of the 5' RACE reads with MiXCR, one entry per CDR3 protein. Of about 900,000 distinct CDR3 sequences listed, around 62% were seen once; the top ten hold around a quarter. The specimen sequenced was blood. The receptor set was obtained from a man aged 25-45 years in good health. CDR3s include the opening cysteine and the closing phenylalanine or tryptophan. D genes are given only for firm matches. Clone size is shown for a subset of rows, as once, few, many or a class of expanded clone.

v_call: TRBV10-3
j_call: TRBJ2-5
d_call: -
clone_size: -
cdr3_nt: TGTGCCCATGCCGGAGGGGGGGAGCAGTACTTC
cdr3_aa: CAHAGGGEQYF

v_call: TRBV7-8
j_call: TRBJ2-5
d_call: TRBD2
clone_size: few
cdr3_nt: TGTGCCAGCAGCTTTTTCAGCGGGGGGCACGGGACCCAGTACTTC
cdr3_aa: CASSFFSGGHGTQYF

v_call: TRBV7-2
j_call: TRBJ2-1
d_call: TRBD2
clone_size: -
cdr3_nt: TGTGCCAGCAGCGCAACCGGGGGGGGTGAGACCCAGTTCTTC
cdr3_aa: CASSATGGGETQFF

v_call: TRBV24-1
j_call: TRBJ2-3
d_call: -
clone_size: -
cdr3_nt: TGTGCCACCAGTGTTGGCCAGGCGGCAGATACGCAGTATTTT
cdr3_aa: CATSVGQAADTQYF

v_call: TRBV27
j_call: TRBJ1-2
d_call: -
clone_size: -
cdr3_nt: TGTGCCAGGGGGGTGGGCTATGGCTACACCTTC
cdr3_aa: CARGVGYGYTF

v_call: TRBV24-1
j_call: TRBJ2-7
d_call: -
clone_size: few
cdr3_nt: TGTGCCACCAGTGACCGTAATCCATACGAGCAGTACTTC
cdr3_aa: CATSDRNPYEQYF

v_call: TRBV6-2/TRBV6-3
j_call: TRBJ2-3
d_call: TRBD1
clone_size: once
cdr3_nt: TGTGCCAGCAGTTCTCGACAGGGGGGGGAAGATACGCAGTATTTT
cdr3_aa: CASSSRQGGEDTQYF

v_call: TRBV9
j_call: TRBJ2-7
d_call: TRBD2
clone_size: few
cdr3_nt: TGTGCCAGCAGCGTAGCTACGGGGGGCTACGAGCAGTACTTC
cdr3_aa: CASSVATGGYEQYF

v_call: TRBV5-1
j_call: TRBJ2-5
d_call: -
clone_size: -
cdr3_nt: TGCGCCAGCAGCCCCGGGTCCACAGGGCGCCTGGAAGAGCAGTACTTC
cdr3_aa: CASSPGSTGRLEEQYF

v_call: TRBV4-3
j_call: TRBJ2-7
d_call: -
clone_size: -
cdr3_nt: TGCGCCAGCAGCCCGACAGTCGCGGGGGCCTTCGAGCAGTACTTC
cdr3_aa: CASSPTVAGAFEQYF

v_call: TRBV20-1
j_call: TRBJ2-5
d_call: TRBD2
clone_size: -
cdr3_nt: TGCAGTGCTAGACCGGGACTAGCTGAGACCCAGTACTTC
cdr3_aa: CSARPGLAETQYF

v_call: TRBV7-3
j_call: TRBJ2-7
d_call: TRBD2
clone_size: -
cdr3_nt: TGTGCCAGCAGCCTCACCGGGGGGTTGAACGAGCAGTACTTC
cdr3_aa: CASSLTGGLNEQYF

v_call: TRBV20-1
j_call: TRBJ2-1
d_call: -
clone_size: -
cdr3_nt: TGCAGTGCTAGGCCTACGGGGGAGCCGTCTTGGGATGAGCAGTTCTTC
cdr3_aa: CSARPTGEPSWDEQFF

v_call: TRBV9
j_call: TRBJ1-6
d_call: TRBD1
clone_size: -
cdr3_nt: TGTGCCAGCAGCCCTCAGTCGACAGGGACAAATTCACCCCTCCACTTT
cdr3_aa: CASSPQSTGTNSPLHF

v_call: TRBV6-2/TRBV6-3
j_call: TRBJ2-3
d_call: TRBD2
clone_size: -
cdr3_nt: TGTGCCAGCAGTTACTCTCCGGGACTAGCGGGGGGAGCCCCCCCGGATACGCAGTATTTT
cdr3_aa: CASSYSPGLAGGAPPDTQYF

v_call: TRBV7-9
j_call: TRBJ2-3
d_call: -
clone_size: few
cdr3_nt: TGTGCCAGCAGCTTCGGGGCCCGAAGCACAGATACGCAGTATTTT
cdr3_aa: CASSFGARSTDTQYF

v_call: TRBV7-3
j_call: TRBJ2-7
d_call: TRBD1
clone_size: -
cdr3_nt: TGTGCCAGCAGCTTAAGTCCCAGGGGGCTCAACGAGCAGTACTTC
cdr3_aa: CASSLSPRGLNEQYF

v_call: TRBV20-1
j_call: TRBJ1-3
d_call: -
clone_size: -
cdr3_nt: TGCAGTGTTCCGGACAGCAGTGACAGACGCTCTGGAAACACCATATATTTT
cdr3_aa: CSVPDSSDRRSGNTIYF

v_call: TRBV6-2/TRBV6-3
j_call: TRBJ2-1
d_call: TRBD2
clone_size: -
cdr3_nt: TGTGCCAGCGCCGGGGGACTATTCAATGAGCAGTTCTTC
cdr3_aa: CASAGGLFNEQFF

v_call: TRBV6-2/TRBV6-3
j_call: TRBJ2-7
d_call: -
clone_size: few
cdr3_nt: TGTGCCAGCAGTTACGGTGGACAGCCTATCTACGAGCAGTACTTC
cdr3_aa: CASSYGGQPIYEQYF

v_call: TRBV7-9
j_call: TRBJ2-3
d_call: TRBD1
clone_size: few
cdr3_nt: TGTGCCAGCAGCTTAAAGACAGGGGGATCAGATACGCAGTATTTT
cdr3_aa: CASSLKTGGSDTQYF

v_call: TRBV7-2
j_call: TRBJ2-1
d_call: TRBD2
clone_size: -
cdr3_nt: TGTGCCAGCAGTATCACTAGCGGGGGGAACGGCAATGAGCAGTTCTTC
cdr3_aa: CASSITSGGNGNEQFF

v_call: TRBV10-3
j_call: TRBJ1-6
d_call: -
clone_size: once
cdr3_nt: TGTGCCATCAACGAGGAACCGAATCTATCACCCCTCCACTTT
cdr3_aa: CAINEEPNLSPLHF

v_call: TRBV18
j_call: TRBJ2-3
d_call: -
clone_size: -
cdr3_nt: TGTGCCAGCTCACCGCCAGGGCCAGATACGCAGTATTTT
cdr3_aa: CASSPPGPDTQYF

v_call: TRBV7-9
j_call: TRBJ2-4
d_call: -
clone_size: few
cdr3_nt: TGTGCCAGCAGCTTACGAGAGGTTCCTGTACAGTACTTC
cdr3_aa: CASSLREVPVQYF